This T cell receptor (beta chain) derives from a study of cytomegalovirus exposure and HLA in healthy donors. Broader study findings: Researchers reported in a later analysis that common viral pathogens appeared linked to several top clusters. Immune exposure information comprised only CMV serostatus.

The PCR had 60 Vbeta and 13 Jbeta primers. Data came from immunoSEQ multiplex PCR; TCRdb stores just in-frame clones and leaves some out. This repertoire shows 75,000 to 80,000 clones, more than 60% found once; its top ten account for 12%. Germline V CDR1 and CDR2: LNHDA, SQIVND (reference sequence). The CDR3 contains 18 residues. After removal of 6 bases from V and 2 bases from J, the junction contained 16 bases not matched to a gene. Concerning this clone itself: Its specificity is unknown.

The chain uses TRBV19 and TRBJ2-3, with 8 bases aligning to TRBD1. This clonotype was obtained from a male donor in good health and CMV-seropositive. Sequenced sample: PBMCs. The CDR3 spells CASSMARTGRRSTDTQYF. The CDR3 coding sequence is TGTGCCAGTAGCATGGCCCGGACAGGGCGGAGATCCACAGATACGCAGTATTTT.